Shown below are 16 T cell receptor beta chains from a single sample sequenced in a study of identical twins. TCRdb called the 5' RACE reads again in MiXCR, with one record for every CDR3 protein. The table has about 660,000 distinct CDR3 sequences, 8.6% seen once; the top ten hold approximately 0.94%. This sample also appeared in a second study, on yellow fever vaccine responses in identical twins.

The sample comprised PBMCs. These receptors all stem from a woman younger than 30 in good health.

In this sample, this clonotype turned up a few times. This rearrangement joins TRBV20-1 to TRBJ2-5; 7 nucleotides align to TRBD1. The CDR3 totals 13 residues. Germline values: CDR1 DFQATT, CDR2 SNEGSKA (reference sequence). With 4 bases clipped from V and 4 bases from J, the junction kept 6 bases outside the gene matches. Here the CDR3 reads CSANRQGRETQYF. The CDR3 coding sequence is TGCAGTGCTAACAGACAGGGACGAGAGACCCAGTACTTC.

Ten or more counts support this clonotype. The rearrangement uses TRBV20-1 and TRBJ2-1; 14 bases align to TRBD2. The germline CDR1 and CDR2 sequences are DFQATT and SNEGSKA (reference sequence). The V gene end was trimmed by 4 bases and the J gene end by 0 bases; junction bases not matched to a gene: 5. The CDR3 consists of 17 residues. The CDR3 loop reads CSATGLAGVSSYNEQFF. CDR3 DNA sequence: TGCAGTGCTACGGGACTAGCGGGGGTGAGCTCCTACAATGAGCAGTTCTTC.

The rearrangement links TRBV5-1 to TRBJ2-1, with 10 nucleotides matching TRBD2. The V and J ends lost 4 bases and 4 bases, in that order; junction bases with no gene match: 8. There are 16 residues in the CDR3. CDR1 SGHRS and CDR2 YFSETQ come from the germline V gene. In DNA, the CDR3 is TGCGCCAGCAGCCTGGGGGGACTAGCGACTTACAATGAGCAGTTCTTC. Protein: CASSLGGLATYNEQFF.

This clonotype was counted at least ten times. The chain employs TRBV29-1 and TRBJ1-3, with D unresolved. Per germline, CDR1 SQVTM and CDR2 ANQGSEA. Trimming cost V 5 bases and J 0 bases, with 2 bases left between them. The CDR3 consists of 11 residues. The CDR3 coding sequence is TGCAGCGTTCACTCTGGAAACACCATATATTTT. Translating it yields CSVHSGNTIYF.

This clonotype was found many times. The J gene is TRBJ2-1, the V gene TRBV5-5; D perhaps matches TRBD2 (5 bases). The length of the CDR3 is 16 residues. CDR1 and CDR2 from the germline V gene are SGHKS and YYEKEE (reference sequence). Trimming shortened V by 4 bases and J by 7 bases, and 21 bases separated the two germline ends. CDR3 in amino acids: CASSDGILVILNEQFF. The CDR3 DNA is TGTGCCAGCAGCGATGGCATACTAGTAATTTTGAATGAGCAGTTCTTC.

The chain combines TRBV28 with TRBJ2-3; D is uncertain. Trimming pared 10 bases from V and 1 base from J, leaving 9 bases between. This CDR3 contains 12 residues. Germline V CDR1 and CDR2: MDHEN, SYDVKM. The CDR3 loop is CATFSGTDTQYF. The CDR3 bases are TGTGCCACCTTTTCTGGCACAGATACGCAGTATTTT.

At least ten counts were recorded for this clonotype. The chain joins TRBV3-1 to TRBJ2-1; D is ambiguous. CDR3 length: 16 amino acids. Trimming left V 4 bases short and J 4 bases short, with 17 bases between. CDR1 is LGHDT, CDR2 YNNKEL, per germline (reference sequence). The chain's CDR3 is CASSLPPPQDYNEQFF. The CDR3 DNA reads as TGTGCCAGCAGCCTCCCCCCGCCTCAAGATTACAATGAGCAGTTCTTC.

In this sample, this clonotype turned up a few times. The chain has TRBV11-2 and TRBJ2-1, with D tentatively TRBD2 (5 bases). The V gene's germline CDR1 is SGHAT and CDR2 FQNNGV. This CDR3 is built from 12 residues. Trimming pared 8 bases from V and 4 bases from J, leaving 9 bases between. This CDR3 is CASGEGYNEQFF. The DNA of the CDR3 is TGTGCCAGCGGCGAGGGTTACAATGAGCAGTTCTTC.

In this sample, this clonotype turned up a few times. This chain uses TRBV3-1 with TRBJ2-5; perhaps TRBD2 as D (5 bases). The germline V and J ends were trimmed by 1 base and 5 bases, with 11 bases remaining between them. The CDR3 covers 14 residues. Per germline, CDR1 LGHDT and CDR2 YNNKEL (reference sequence). CDR3 in DNA: TGTGCCAGCAGCCAAGTTGGGTGGGAGGAGACCCAGTACTTC. Protein: CASSQVGWEETQYF.

The chain employs TRBV18 and TRBJ1-1, with 11 bases lining up with TRBD1. CDR1 KGHSH and CDR2 LQKENI come from the germline V gene. The V segment lost 2 bases and the J segment 5 bases; nucleotides outside the gene matches: 4. The CDR3 is 15 amino acids. The CDR3 region has the DNA TGTGCCAGCTCACCAGGGACAGGGGGAGTGACTGAAGCTTTCTTT. Protein: CASSPGTGGVTEAFF.

The rearrangement uses TRBV7-9 and TRBJ1-3; D is unclear. V was cut by 5 bases and J by 2 bases, with 10 bases left in between. Germline CDR1 SEHNR, CDR2 FQNEAQ (reference sequence). CDR3 length: 14 residues. CDR3 in DNA: TGTGCCAGCAGCCCACAGTTGACTGGAAACACCATATATTTT. Translating gives CASSPQLTGNTIYF.

In its sample, this clonotype was seen a few times. CDR3 in DNA: TGTGCCAGCAGCAAGAGTAGCGGGAGTAAAGATACGCAGTATTTT. Translation: CASSKSSGSKDTQYF. The gene calls are TRBV6-2 or TRBV6-3 and TRBJ2-3; 9 positions agree with TRBD2. J was trimmed by 5 bases and V by 6 bases; bases with no gene match: 9. The CDR3 sequence is 15 residues long. The germline CDR1 and CDR2 sequences are MNHEY and SVGEGT.

Many counts were recorded for this clonotype. This rearrangement joins TRBV14 to TRBJ2-1; 7 bases are shared with TRBD1. The V gene end was trimmed by 6 bases and the J gene end by 0 bases; junction bases not matched to a gene: 5. CDR1 is SGHDN, CDR2 FVKESK, per germline. The CDR3 length is 15 residues. The DNA for the CDR3 is TGTGCCAGCAGACACCGGGACAGCTCCTACAATGAGCAGTTCTTC. Amino acids: CASRHRDSSYNEQFF.

This clonotype was observed many times. The chain is built from TRBV20-1 and TRBJ2-1; 8 positions match TRBD1. The CDR3 extends over 17 amino acids. J lost 0 bases, V lost 0 bases, and 7 bases had no gene match. The germline V gene has CDR1 DFQATT and CDR2 SNEGSKA (reference sequence). CDR3 in DNA: TGCAGTGCTAGAGATCTTCAGGGGGCCAGCTCCTACAATGAGCAGTTCTTC. This gives the protein CSARDLQGASSYNEQFF.

This sequence joins TRBV14 and TRBJ2-1; D tentatively reads TRBD1 or TRBD2 (5 bases each). The CDR3 sequence is 15 residues long. CDR1 is SGHDN and CDR2 is FVKESK in the germline V gene. Trimming stripped 7 bases from V and 3 bases from J, with 16 bases between. For the CDR3, the DNA is TGTGCCAGCACCCTTAGGGGCGGGTTCTACAATGAGCAGTTCTTC. This sequence encodes CASTLRGGFYNEQFF.

This clonotype was detected only a few times. The V call is TRBV28, the J call TRBJ2-3; D perhaps matches TRBD1 (5 bases). The CDR3 extends over 17 amino acids. V was pared by 5 bases and J by 2 bases, with 20 bases between. Germline V gene lookup returns CDR1 MDHEN and CDR2 SYDVKM. Here the CDR3 reads CASSRGLGQGFTDTQYF. The DNA of the CDR3 is TGTGCCAGCAGTCGTGGGTTGGGGCAGGGATTCACAGATACGCAGTATTTT.